This T cell receptor beta chain was retrieved from a study of identical twins. MiXCR was run by TCRdb on the 5' RACE reads, yielding one entry per CDR3 protein. The sample lists approximately 470,000 distinct CDR3 sequences, around 14% occurring once. General observations from the study: Beta clonotypes that were abundant in cord blood contained fewer insertions, a pattern absent from memory repertoires. Conclusions relied on cross-sectional statistical analysis, not following the same donors.

This clonotype has more than one count but fewer than ten. No antigen is known for it. A further study also used this sample, focusing on yellow fever vaccine responses in identical twins.

Sequencing used CD4+ T cells sorted from blood. The sequence derives from a woman aged 18 to 35 in good health.

The CDR3 DNA is TGTGCCAGCGGCTCGGGACAACGCACAGATACGCAGTATTTT. This sequence encodes CASGSGQRTDTQYF. The rearrangement links TRBV3-1 to TRBJ2-3, with D perhaps matching TRBD1 (6 bases). The CDR3 spans 14 residues. Per germline, CDR1 LGHDT and CDR2 YNNKEL (reference sequence). V lost 8 bases to trimming and J lost 1 base, with 13 bases between them.